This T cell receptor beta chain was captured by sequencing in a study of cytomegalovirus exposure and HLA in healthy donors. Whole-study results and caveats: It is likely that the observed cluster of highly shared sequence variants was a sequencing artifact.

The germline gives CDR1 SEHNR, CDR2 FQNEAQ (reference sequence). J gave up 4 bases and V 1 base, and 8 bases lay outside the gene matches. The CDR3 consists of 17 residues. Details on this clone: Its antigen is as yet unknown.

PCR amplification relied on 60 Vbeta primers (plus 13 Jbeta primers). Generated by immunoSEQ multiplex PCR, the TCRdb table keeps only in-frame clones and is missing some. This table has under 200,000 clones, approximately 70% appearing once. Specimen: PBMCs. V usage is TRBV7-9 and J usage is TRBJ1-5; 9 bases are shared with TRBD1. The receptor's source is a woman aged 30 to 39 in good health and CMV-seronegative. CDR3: CASSLESGTGWNQPQHF. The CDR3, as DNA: TGTGCCAGCAGCTTAGAGTCCGGGACAGGGTGGAATCAGCCCCAGCATTTT.